These T cell receptor beta chains were read from a single sample in a study of metastatic and nonmetastatic thyroid tumors. TCRdb re-processed the PCR reads through MiXCR. The top ten hold approximately 20% of the sample, which has roughly 61,000 clones, about 4% seen once. Sequencing was done on a sample of blood. These receptors originate from a female donor with papillary thyroid cancer or a benign thyroid nodule (not recorded which). Some clones in this sample may be carry-over from other donors' samples. CDR3s leave out the opening cysteine and the closing phenylalanine or tryptophan. The D gene is left open where the match is weak.

V: TRBV20-1
J: TRBJ2-7
D: TRBD1
CDR3: SARTGTVRPEQY

V: TRBV10-2
J: TRBJ1-1
D: TRBD1
CDR3: ASSGQGLNTEAF

V: TRBV6-2/TRBV6-3
J: TRBJ2-7
D: -
CDR3: ASSYHSFGYEQY

V: TRBV5-8
J: TRBJ2-6
D: -
CDR3: ASTDRTVSGANVLT

V: TRBV7-2
J: TRBJ2-1
D: -
CDR3: ASSFGRHNEQF

V: TRBV11-2
J: TRBJ2-5
D: TRBD2
CDR3: ASNQGTSGTTQY

V: TRBV12-3/TRBV12-4
J: TRBJ2-7
D: TRBD1
CDR3: ASTLRDRGYMD

V: TRBV7-7
J: TRBJ2-1
D: TRBD1
CDR3: ASSPRTGFNEQF

V: TRBV24-1
J: TRBJ2-3
D: -
CDR3: VTSDLEQELDTQY

V: TRBV11-3
J: TRBJ2-1
D: -
CDR3: ASSLNGDFYNEQF

V: TRBV11-2
J: TRBJ2-1
D: TRBD2
CDR3: ASSWRRAGVNPRYNEQF

V: TRBV19
J: TRBJ2-7
D: TRBD2
CDR3: ASSLARAGDAYEQY

V: TRBV6-1
J: TRBJ1-5
D: TRBD1
CDR3: ASRPRTGLSNQPQH

V: TRBV12-3/TRBV12-4
J: TRBJ1-1
D: -
CDR3: ASSFRGTEAF

V: TRBV7-2
J: TRBJ2-1
D: TRBD2
CDR3: ASSLVRLAVYNEQF

V: TRBV7-9
J: TRBJ2-3
D: -
CDR3: ASSPGTDTQY

V: TRBV4-1
J: TRBJ2-2
D: TRBD2
CDR3: ASSPGLAEYTGELF

V: TRBV7-9
J: TRBJ2-7
D: TRBD1
CDR3: ASSLTGPSEQY

V: TRBV28
J: TRBJ1-6
D: -
CDR3: ASSTRAGGNSPLH

V: TRBV7-9
J: TRBJ2-7
D: TRBD2
CDR3: ASSLYGLAVKTSYEQY

V: TRBV27
J: TRBJ1-1
D: -
CDR3: ASSPSRGGTEAF

V: TRBV7-9
J: TRBJ1-4
D: -
CDR3: ASSRTIGGNEKLF

V: TRBV6-1
J: TRBJ1-1
D: -
CDR3: ASSASSQADTEAF

V: TRBV4-1
J: TRBJ2-1
D: TRBD1
CDR3: ASSQFPGQGASWEQF

V: TRBV19
J: TRBJ2-7
D: -
CDR3: ASSSRRRNEQY

V: TRBV18
J: TRBJ1-1
D: TRBD1
CDR3: ASSTGTGNTEAF

V: TRBV20-1
J: TRBJ2-5
D: -
CDR3: SAGGAGETQY

V: TRBV5-1
J: TRBJ2-3
D: -
CDR3: ASSLAGGAGTDTQY

V: TRBV2
J: TRBJ1-2
D: -
CDR3: ASSGGFDGYT

V: TRBV9
J: TRBJ1-1
D: TRBD1
CDR3: ASSVGDPGGGGNTEAF

V: TRBV20-1
J: TRBJ2-3
D: -
CDR3: SKTNTAHPGLDTQY

V: TRBV19
J: TRBJ1-1
D: -
CDR3: ASRLDRLNTEAF

V: TRBV20-1
J: TRBJ2-5
D: -
CDR3: SARDSRAGLQETQY

V: TRBV6-1
J: TRBJ2-1
D: TRBD1
CDR3: ASSAPGQGRNEQF

V: TRBV7-2
J: TRBJ2-5
D: -
CDR3: ASSLAFGSEETQY

V: TRBV20-1
J: TRBJ2-3
D: TRBD2
CDR3: SADIGTSVTDTQY

V: TRBV6-1
J: TRBJ2-3
D: -
CDR3: ASSEGAGAGTDTQY

V: TRBV7-9
J: TRBJ2-5
D: TRBD2
CDR3: ASSAAGGAGQETQY

V: TRBV6-1
J: TRBJ1-2
D: -
CDR3: ASSPLRQGIT

V: TRBV2
J: TRBJ2-2
D: TRBD1
CDR3: ASSPGQGSTGELF

V: TRBV7-9
J: TRBJ2-7
D: TRBD1
CDR3: ASSDGTGGFGEQY

V: TRBV10-2
J: TRBJ2-7
D: -
CDR3: ATDSGQFDEQY

V: TRBV19
J: TRBJ1-1
D: TRBD1
CDR3: ASSKSGGTEAF

V: TRBV5-6
J: TRBJ2-1
D: -
CDR3: ASSLGGGQF

V: TRBV24-1
J: TRBJ2-1
D: TRBD2
CDR3: ATSDLGKASGSYNEQF

V: TRBV6-1
J: TRBJ2-1
D: -
CDR3: ASRLATYNEQF

V: TRBV2
J: TRBJ1-2
D: -
CDR3: ASSEYGRGYGYT

V: TRBV28
J: TRBJ2-7
D: TRBD2
CDR3: ASSSSGLNYEQY

V: TRBV5-4
J: TRBJ1-2
D: -
CDR3: ASSHREFGGYT

V: TRBV5-5
J: TRBJ2-7
D: TRBD2
CDR3: ASSLAGGGGSYEQY

V: TRBV24-1
J: TRBJ2-1
D: -
CDR3: ATSALGGQF